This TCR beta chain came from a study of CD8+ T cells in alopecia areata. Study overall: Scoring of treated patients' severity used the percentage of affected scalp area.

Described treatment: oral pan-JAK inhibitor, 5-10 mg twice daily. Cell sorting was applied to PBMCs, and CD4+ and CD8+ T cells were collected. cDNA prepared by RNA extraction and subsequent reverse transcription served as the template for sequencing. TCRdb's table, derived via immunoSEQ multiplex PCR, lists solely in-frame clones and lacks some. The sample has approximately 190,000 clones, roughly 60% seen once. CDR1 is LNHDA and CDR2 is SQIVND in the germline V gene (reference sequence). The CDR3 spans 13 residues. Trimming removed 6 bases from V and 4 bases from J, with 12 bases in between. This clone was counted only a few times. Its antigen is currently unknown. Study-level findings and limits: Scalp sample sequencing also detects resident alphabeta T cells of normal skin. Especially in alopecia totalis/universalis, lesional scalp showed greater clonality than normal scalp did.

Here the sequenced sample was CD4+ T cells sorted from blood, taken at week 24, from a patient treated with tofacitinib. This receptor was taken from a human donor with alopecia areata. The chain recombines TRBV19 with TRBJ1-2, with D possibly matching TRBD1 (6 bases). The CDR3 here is CASSRTGSYGYTF. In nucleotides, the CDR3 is TGTGCCAGTAGCCGCACAGGGAGCTATGGCTACACCTTC.